Presented here are 14 T cell receptor beta chains from one specimen sequenced in a study of multiple sclerosis patients with progressive multifocal leukoencephalopathy. The table came from immunoSEQ multiplex PCR; TCRdb's copy has only in-frame clones and leaves some out. The data contain tens of thousands of clones, about 90% of them singletons. The time point here: more than 5 months of natalizumab therapy. Source: PBMCs, taken from a patient treated with natalizumab. These receptors all come from a human donor with multiple sclerosis.

The V and J genes are TRBV29-1 and TRBJ1-2; possibly TRBD1 for D (5 bases). V lost 6 bases and J 4 bases, leaving 18 bases between the germline ends. Germline values: CDR1 SQVTM, CDR2 ANQGSEA. The CDR3 runs to 14 residues. The CDR3 DNA follows: TGCAGCGTCAAATTCCCTTCAGGGCGCTATGGCTACACCTTC. Translated, it gives CSVKFPSGRYGYTF.

A single count supports this clone. Within the sample, other DNA sequences also encode this same CDR3. The chain has TRBV27 and TRBJ2-7; 7 bases fit TRBD1. The CDR3 is 13 residues long. Germline CDR1 and CDR2: MNHEY and SMNVEV (reference sequence). V lost 2 bases and J lost 7; bases outside the gene matches: 5. The CDR3 sequence is CASSLRGHGEQYF. As DNA, the CDR3 is TGTGCCAGCAGTTTAAGGGGGCATGGGGAGCAGTACTTC.

The V call is TRBV6-5, the J call TRBJ1-5, with D possibly being TRBD1 (5 bases). The ends were cut back, 5 bases at V and 0 bases at J, with 11 bases in the middle. The CDR3 length is 15 residues. Looked up from germline, CDR1 is MNHEY and CDR2 is SVGAGI. CDR3 bases: TGTGCCAGCAGTCCGGACAAGGATAGCAATCAGCCCCAGCATTTT. Translation gives CASSPDKDSNQPQHF.

The chain employs TRBV29-1 and TRBJ1-1, with D possibly TRBD1 on 5 matching bases. V was cut by 7 bases and J by 4 bases, with 19 bases left in between. This CDR3 comprises 14 residues. Germline CDR1 and CDR2: SQVTM and ANQGSEA. This CDR3 reads CSAVGDTIITEAFF. CDR3 sequence (DNA): TGCAGCGCCGTGGGGGATACCATTATCACTGAAGCTTTCTTT.

V usage is TRBV25-1 and J usage is TRBJ2-3, with 8 bases identical to TRBD2. With 2 bases clipped from V and 0 bases from J, the junction kept 4 bases outside the gene matches. This CDR3 has 16 amino acids. Germline CDR1 reads MGHDK; CDR2 reads SYGVNS. The CDR3 nucleotides are TGTGCCAGCAGTGAACGGTCTAGCGGGAGCACAGATACGCAGTATTTT. This gives the protein CASSERSSGSTDTQYF. Using reference TRBV25-1 and TRBJ2-3 for the parts outside the CDR3, the full variable domain is EADIYQTPRYLVIGTGKKITLECSQTMGHDKMYWYQQDPGMELHLIHYSYGVNSTEKGDLSSESTVSRIRTEHFPLTLESARPSHTSQYLCASSERSSGSTDTQYFGPGTRLTVL.

V is TRBV7-8 and J is TRBJ1-5; D gene ambiguous. Germline CDR1 and CDR2: SGHVS and FQNEAQ. The CDR3 length is 14 residues. Trimming pared 3 bases from V and 8 bases from J, leaving 14 bases between. CDR3 protein: CASSFDQWTKPQHF. DNA of the CDR3: TGTGCCAGCAGCTTCGACCAGTGGACCAAGCCCCAGCATTTT.

The V gene is TRBV5-6, the J gene TRBJ1-4; 9 bases are a match to TRBD1. The CDR3 spans 15 residues. With V trimmed by 2 bases and J by 10 bases, 9 bases remained unmatched. The germline V gene has CDR1 SGHDT and CDR2 YYEEEE. In DNA, the CDR3 is TGTGCCAGCAGCTTAAAACAGGGGGCAGGCGGAAAACTGTTTTTT. It codes for CASSLKQGAGGKLFF.

This chain joins TRBV2 and TRBJ1-4, with unresolved D. Germline values: CDR1 SNHLY, CDR2 FYNNEI. Trimming pared 4 bases from V and 0 bases from J, leaving 12 bases between. This CDR3 has 16 residues. The CDR3 region has the DNA TGTGCCAGCAGTGGTGAGCAGGCAGCAACTAATGAAAAACTGTTTTTT. It yields the protein CASSGEQAATNEKLFF. The full variable domain, rest sourced from reference TRBV2 and TRBJ1-4, is EPEVTQTPSHQVTQMGQEVILRCVPISNHLYFYWYRQILGQKVEFLVSFYNNEISEKSEIFDDQFSVERPDGSNFTLKIRSTKLEDSAMYFCASSGEQAATNEKLFFGSGTQLSVL.

The CDR3 nucleotides are TGTGCCAGCAGCTCGGACGGCTACACCGGGGAGCTGTTTTTT. This codes for CASSSDGYTGELFF. The chain carries TRBV7-9 and TRBJ2-2; D gene uncertain. With 4 bases removed from V and 3 bases from J, the gap between germline ends came to 9 bases. The germline CDR1 and CDR2 sequences are SEHNR and FQNEAQ (reference sequence). The CDR3 has 14 residues.

The chain joins TRBV6-4 to TRBJ2-1, with TRBD1 matching 8 bases. CDR3 length equals 14 residues. The V and J ends lost 5 bases and 6 bases, in that order; junction bases with no gene match: 6. Germline CDR1 MRHNA, CDR2 SNTAGT. The CDR3 region has the DNA TGTGCCAGCAGTAGTAGTCAGGGGGCCAATGAGCAGTTCTTC. Translated, it gives CASSSSQGANEQFF.

The chain uses TRBV11-2 and TRBJ2-1; D gene ambiguous. Trimming cost V 6 bases and J 0 bases, with 12 bases left between them. Germline values: CDR1 SGHAT, CDR2 FQNNGV. CDR3 length: 15 residues. CDR3 nucleotides: TGTGCCAGCAGGTGGGCCAGCAGCTCCTACAATGAGCAGTTCTTC. This sequence encodes CASRWASSSYNEQFF.

This rearrangement joins TRBV9 to TRBJ2-3, with 8 bases lining up with TRBD2. This CDR3 comprises 15 residues. The J segment lost 1 base and the V segment lost 1 base, leaving 2 bases of the junction unmatched. Germline-derived CDR1 and CDR2 are SGDLS and YYNGEE. This CDR3 is CASSVTSGRTDTQYF. In DNA form, the CDR3 reads TGTGCCAGCAGCGTAACTAGCGGCCGCACAGATACGCAGTATTTT.

This chain uses TRBV11-2 with TRBJ2-1; D gene ambiguous. Germline CDR1 reads SGHAT; CDR2 reads FQNNGV. V dropped 1 base and J dropped 0 bases, with 10 bases sitting between them. CDR3 length: 16 amino acids. In DNA form, the CDR3 reads TGTGCCAGCAGCTTAGGGGCAGCCAGCTCCTACAATGAGCAGTTCTTC. Its translation: CASSLGAASSYNEQFF.

The chain carries TRBV7-9 and TRBJ2-3; D not resolved. The germline gives CDR1 SEHNR, CDR2 FQNEAQ (reference sequence). Trimming removed 10 bases from V and 4 bases from J, with 15 bases in between. The CDR3 extends over 13 amino acids. The CDR3 DNA follows: TGTGCCACCAAACAGTTGTCAGCAGATACGCAGTATTTT. Residues: CATKQLSADTQYF. The variable domain in full, completed from reference TRBV7-9 and TRBJ2-3, reads DTGVSQNPRHKITKRGQNVTFRCDPISEHNRLYWYRQTLGQGPEFLTYFQNEAQLEKSRLLSDRFSAERPKGSFSTLEIQRTEQGDSAMYLCATKQLSADTQYFGPGTRLTVL.